Listed below are T cell receptor beta chains from one sample, sequenced in a study of T cells after yellow fever vaccination. TCRdb fed the 5' RACE reads into MiXCR, producing one record per CDR3 protein. Counted here are roughly 300,000 distinct CDR3 sequences, 6.8% occurring once; the ten biggest clones make up over 15%. The sequencing used PBMCs, collected more than 40 days after the first yellow fever vaccination. Receptor source: a man aged 18 to 30 who received the YFV17D yellow fever vaccine. CDR3s include the opening cysteine and the closing phenylalanine or tryptophan. The D gene is left open where the match is weak.

>TRBV20-1|TRBJ2-1|TRBD2
CCARGTSGGARNEQFF
>TRBV4-2|TRBJ1-3|.
CASSQEGGSGNTIYF
>TRBV12-3/TRBV12-4|TRBJ2-2|.
CASSTGGGRANTGELFF
>TRBV5-6|TRBJ1-1|.
CASSLYLFEAFF
>TRBV28|TRBJ1-1|.
CASSFGGMNTEAFF
>TRBV20-1|TRBJ2-1|.
CSARTTGSRGEQFF
>TRBV6-2/TRBV6-3|TRBJ2-3|.
CASSYSIDPDTQYF
>TRBV27|TRBJ2-2|TRBD2
CATGLWQLNTGELFF
>TRBV4-1|TRBJ1-4|TRBD1
CASSQLGQGFEKLFF
>TRBV9|TRBJ2-1|.
CASSLLGTPYNEQFF
>TRBV15|TRBJ2-3|.
CATSRGGLRAADTQYF
>TRBV4-3|TRBJ2-1|TRBD2
CASSQDWRSGGAGGEQFF
>TRBV12-3/TRBV12-4|TRBJ1-2|TRBD1
CASSFGRGYGYTF
>TRBV3-1|TRBJ1-5|.
CASSPEIGRNQPQHF
>TRBV27|TRBJ2-3|TRBD1
CASGRTGEDTQYF
>TRBV12-3/TRBV12-4|TRBJ2-1|.
CASSQTTGTPGFF
>TRBV6-6|TRBJ1-4|.
CASRLGVRKLFF
>TRBV5-1|TRBJ2-5|TRBD1
CASSVTGGQETQYF
>TRBV4-1|TRBJ2-1|TRBD2
CASRGLASGEQFF
>TRBV5-1|TRBJ2-3|.
CASSLGAGLDTQYF
>TRBV4-1|TRBJ1-5|.
CASSQELGSKPQHF
>TRBV11-2|TRBJ1-1|.
CASSSGRATEAFF
>TRBV5-4|TRBJ2-3|TRBD2
CASSPTSGGADTQYF
>TRBV2|TRBJ1-6|.
CASSESVLGSYNSPLHF
>TRBV12-3/TRBV12-4|TRBJ1-1|.
CASSLGGGRGTEAFF
>TRBV20-1|TRBJ1-5|.
CSARAGTGNQPQHF